These T cell receptor beta chains were read from a single sample in a study of T cell repertoires in cytomegalovirus infection. Antigens for these TCRs are unknown. Each CDR3 protein gets one entry after TCRdb re-called the reads with MiXCR. The table has hundreds of thousands of distinct CDR3 sequences, about 30% seen once. Sequenced material: cultured PBMCs, taken from culture after CMV antigen stimulation. The receptors were sampled from a human donor in good health (CMV status not recorded). Some clones in this sample may be carry-over from other donors' samples. The CDR3 runs from the conserved cysteine through the conserved F or W. D genes are given only for firm matches. Only some rows state a clone size, as once, few, many or a class for expanded clones.

J gene: TRBJ2-2
D gene: .
clone size: few
V gene: TRBV11-3
CDR3 protein: CASSPGLTGELFF
CDR3 DNA: TGTGCCAGCAGCCCTGGGTTGACCGGGGAGCTGTTTTTT

J gene: TRBJ2-7
D gene: .
clone size: .
V gene: TRBV5-8
CDR3 protein: CASSYGARYEQYF
CDR3 DNA: TGTGCCAGCAGCTATGGGGCTCGCTACGAGCAGTACTTC

J gene: TRBJ2-7
D gene: TRBD1
clone size: .
V gene: TRBV7-2
CDR3 protein: CASSFTGAYEQYF
CDR3 DNA: TGTGCCAGCAGCTTCACAGGGGCCTACGAGCAGTACTTC

J gene: TRBJ1-1
D gene: .
clone size: few
V gene: TRBV4-1
CDR3 protein: CASSQVYLTEAFF
CDR3 DNA: TGCGCCAGCAGCCAAGTCTATCTCACTGAAGCTTTCTTT

J gene: TRBJ2-5
D gene: .
clone size: few
V gene: TRBV7-2
CDR3 protein: CASSNPAETQYF
CDR3 DNA: TGTGCCAGCAGCAATCCCGCAGAGACCCAGTACTTC

J gene: TRBJ2-3
D gene: TRBD2
clone size: few
V gene: TRBV28
CDR3 protein: CASSLWTEGLAGNTSTDTQYF
CDR3 DNA: TGTGCCAGCAGTTTATGGACCGAGGGACTAGCGGGGAATACTAGCACAGATACGCAGTATTTT

J gene: TRBJ2-2
D gene: TRBD2
clone size: .
V gene: TRBV20-1
CDR3 protein: CSARDAATSGGGRTGELFF
CDR3 DNA: TGCAGTGCTAGAGATGCGGCGACTAGCGGGGGGGGTCGGACCGGGGAGCTGTTTTTT

J gene: TRBJ1-2
D gene: .
clone size: .
V gene: TRBV6-8
CDR3 protein: CASSSHPTGWASLGYTF
CDR3 DNA: TGTGCCAGCAGTTCTCACCCGACCGGATGGGCTTCTCTTGGCTACACCTTC

J gene: TRBJ2-5
D gene: TRBD2
clone size: .
V gene: TRBV7-2
CDR3 protein: CASSLELAGGGAQYF
CDR3 DNA: TGTGCCAGCAGCTTAGAGCTAGCGGGGGGGGGGGCCCAGTACTTC

J gene: TRBJ2-7
D gene: TRBD2
clone size: .
V gene: TRBV27
CDR3 protein: CASTRLAGGAYEQYF
CDR3 DNA: TGTGCCAGCACCAGACTAGCGGGGGGAGCCTACGAGCAGTACTTC

J gene: TRBJ1-1
D gene: .
clone size: few
V gene: TRBV5-1
CDR3 protein: CASRSGGLGTEAFF
CDR3 DNA: TGCGCCAGCAGGTCGGGGGGACTGGGAACTGAAGCTTTCTTT

J gene: TRBJ2-3
D gene: TRBD2
clone size: .
V gene: TRBV4-3
CDR3 protein: CASSQDRWGTSASTDTQYF
CDR3 DNA: TGCGCCAGCAGCCAAGATCGGTGGGGCACTAGCGCCAGCACAGATACGCAGTATTTT

J gene: TRBJ2-1
D gene: .
clone size: many
V gene: TRBV7-2
CDR3 protein: CASSSGGYNEQFF
CDR3 DNA: TGTGCCAGCAGCTCTGGAGGGTACAATGAGCAGTTCTTC

J gene: TRBJ1-5
D gene: TRBD1
clone size: .
V gene: TRBV12-3/TRBV12-4
CDR3 protein: CASSVRGWREPQHF
CDR3 DNA: TGTGCCAGCAGTGTCAGGGGGTGGAGGGAGCCCCAGCATTTT

J gene: TRBJ2-1
D gene: TRBD1
clone size: .
V gene: TRBV5-1
CDR3 protein: CASSQKGQYNEQFF
CDR3 DNA: TGCGCCAGCAGCCAGAAGGGACAGTACAATGAGCAGTTCTTC

J gene: TRBJ2-5
D gene: .
clone size: .
V gene: TRBV14
CDR3 protein: CASSHLPQGKETQYF
CDR3 DNA: TGTGCCAGCAGCCACCTACCTCAGGGGAAAGAGACCCAGTACTTC

J gene: TRBJ1-3
D gene: .
clone size: .
V gene: TRBV14
CDR3 protein: CASTSSSAGNTIYF
CDR3 DNA: TGTGCCAGCACATCGTCCTCCGCTGGAAACACCATATATTTT

J gene: TRBJ1-6
D gene: .
clone size: few
V gene: TRBV2
CDR3 protein: CASTPLGPLHF
CDR3 DNA: TGTGCCAGCACCCCCTTGGGACCCCTCCACTTT